This T cell receptor beta chain was retrieved from a study of blood T cell repertoires in COVID-19. At the level of the study: The samples span acute and convalescent COVID-19 from the United States, Italy and Spain. T cells, B-cell-depleted T cells, or PBMCs supplied cDNA or gDNA.

Study processing details: Estimates of nucleated cell counts were drawn from the amplification of reference gene primers. Some clones are missing from TCRdb's copy, which holds only in-frame ones; the method was immunoSEQ multiplex PCR. V, J and clone size derive from that table, while D and trimming were established from the DNA sequence. This sample has some 130,000 clones, with 60% to 75% found just once. Trimming stripped 0 bases from V and 7 bases from J, with 11 bases between. Germline CDR1 is SGDLS and CDR2 is YYNGEE. The length of the CDR3 is 15 residues. V gene TRBV9 combines with J gene TRBJ1-6; tentatively, D is TRBD1 (5 bases). The sample taken for sequencing was peripheral blood. This clonotype was sampled from a woman aged 65 to 85 with acute or convalescent COVID-19. This chain's CDR3 is CASSVEGAQNSPLHF. Written as DNA, the CDR3 is TGTGCCAGCAGCGTAGAAGGGGCGCAGAATTCACCCCTCCACTTT. The variable domain in full, with the rest retrieved from reference TRBV9 and TRBJ1-6, is DSGVTQTPKHLITATGQRVTLRCSPRSGDLSVYWYQQSLDQGLQFLIQYYNGEERAKGNILERFSAQQFPDLHSELNLSSLELGDSALYFCASSVEGAQNSPLHFGNGTRLTVT.